Shown below are 9 T cell receptor beta chains from a single sample sequenced in a study of blood T cells in healthy people across ages. Through a sample-barcoded 5' primer and a J-beta primer mix, a second PCR was run for 7 to 11 cycles. TCRdb ran MiXCR on the 5' RACE reads and lists one entry per CDR3 protein. Altogether roughly 680,000 distinct CDR3 sequences are present, about 50% being singletons, with the ten largest covering approximately 13%. The sequencing input was blood. The receptors were sampled from a woman at least 80 years old in good health.

Turning to this clonotype: A much more abundant neighbour one base away suggests this may be a read error. The chain recombines TRBV4-2 with TRBJ2-1, with D possibly matching TRBD2 (5 bases). The J call may be incorrect, as the DNA end agrees better with TRBJ2-7. This CDR3 has 15 amino acids. The germline gives CDR1 LGHNA, CDR2 YNFKEQ. CDR3 nucleotides: TGTGCCAGCAGCCAAGAGGGTAGCGACTACAATGAGCAGTACTTC. Translating it yields CASSQEGSDYNEQYF.

The CDR3 coding sequence is TGTGCCAGCAGCTCCCGACTAGCAGATTACGAGCAGTACTTC. It codes for CASSSRLADYEQYF. The V call is TRBV14, the J call TRBJ2-5, with 7 bases lining up with TRBD2. The J call may be incorrect, as the DNA end agrees better with TRBJ2-7. Germline V gene sequence: CDR1 SGHDN, CDR2 FVKESK. This CDR3 spans 14 amino acids.

The gene calls are TRBV27 and TRBJ2-5; TRBD2 might be the D (6 bases). The DNA matches TRBJ2-7 better at its end, which makes the J call doubtful. This CDR3 has 14 residues. CDR1 and CDR2 (germline): MNHEY, SMNVEV (reference sequence). The CDR3 DNA is TGTGCCAGCAGTTTATGGGCGGGATCCTACGAGCAGTACTTC. This translates into CASSLWAGSYEQYF.

In its sample, this clonotype was seen many times. The CDR3 loop is CASSFTSGASTDTQYF. CDR3 DNA sequence: TGTGCCAGCAGCTTCACTAGCGGGGCTAGCACAGATACGCAGTATTTT. The chain is built from TRBV5-5 and TRBJ2-3; 10 bases agree with TRBD2. The CDR3 runs to 16 residues. From germline, CDR1 is SGHKS and CDR2 YYEKEE (reference sequence). J lost 0 bases, V lost 2 bases, and 3 bases had no gene match.

This clonotype turned up a few times. The chain employs TRBV13 and TRBJ1-1; D is undetermined. Germline V gives CDR1 PRHDT, CDR2 FYEKMQ (reference sequence). The CDR3 consists of 11 residues. V lost 6 bases and J 8 bases, leaving 10 bases between the germline ends. CDR3 protein: CASRYRAEAFF. CDR3 DNA sequence: TGTGCCAGCAGGTACCGGGCCGAAGCTTTCTTT.

This clonotype was observed many times. V usage is TRBV4-1 and J usage is TRBJ2-6; either TRBD1 or TRBD2 may fit D (6 bases each). The CDR3 has 17 residues. The V and J ends lost 4 bases and 2 bases respectively, with 15 bases between them. CDR1 is MGHRA and CDR2 is YSYEKL in the germline V gene. The DNA for the CDR3 is TGCGCCAGCAGCCTGCAAGAGGGGGGCCCTGGGGCCAACGTCCTGACTTTC. It encodes CASSLQEGGPGANVLTF.

The chain employs TRBV6-1 and TRBJ1-5; D remains ambiguous. Trimming shortened V by 0 bases and J by 4 bases, and 10 bases separated the two germline ends. The CDR3 is made up of 15 amino acids. The germline V gene encodes CDR1 MNHNS and CDR2 SASEGT. The CDR3 loop is CASSEAWPANQPQHF. The CDR3 DNA sequence: TGTGCCAGCAGTGAAGCCTGGCCGGCTAATCAGCCCCAGCATTTT.

The genes are TRBV28 and TRBJ2-4; possibly TRBD2 for D (5 bases). CDR1 is MDHEN and CDR2 is SYDVKM in the germline V gene. V was cut by 3 bases and J by 6 bases, with 12 bases left in between. This CDR3 region has 14 residues. The CDR3 sequence is CASSFRETINIQYF. The CDR3 DNA reads as TGTGCCAGCAGTTTTAGGGAGACCATAAACATTCAGTACTTC. Supplemented by reference TRBV28 and TRBJ2-4, the full variable domain reads DVKVTQSSRYLVKRTGEKVFLECVQDMDHENMFWYRQDPGLGLRLIYFSYDVKMKEKGDIPEGYSVSREKKERFSLILESASTNQTSMYLCASSFRETINIQYFGAGTRLSVL.

The V call is TRBV19, the J call TRBJ2-1; TRBD2 matches at 7 bases. Unmatched junction bases numbered 9, after V lost 1 base and J lost 9 bases. The CDR3 is 15 amino acids. Germline V gene lookup returns CDR1 LNHDA and CDR2 SQIVND (reference sequence). The DNA for the CDR3 is TGTGCCAGTAGTATAGGGACTAGTCCTCTTGGTGAGCAGTTCTTC. This translates into CASSIGTSPLGEQFF.